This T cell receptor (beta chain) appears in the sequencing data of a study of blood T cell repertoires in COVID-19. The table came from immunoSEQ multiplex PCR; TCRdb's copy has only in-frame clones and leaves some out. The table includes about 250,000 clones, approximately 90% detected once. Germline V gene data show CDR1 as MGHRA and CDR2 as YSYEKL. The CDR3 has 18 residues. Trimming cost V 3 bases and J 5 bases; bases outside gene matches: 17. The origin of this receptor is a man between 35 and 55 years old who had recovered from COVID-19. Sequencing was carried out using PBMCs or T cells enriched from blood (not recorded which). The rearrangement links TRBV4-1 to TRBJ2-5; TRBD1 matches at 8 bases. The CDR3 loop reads CASSHPSIWYRGEETQYF. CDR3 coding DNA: TGCGCCAGCAGCCATCCGAGTATCTGGTACAGGGGGGAGGAGACCCAGTACTTC.